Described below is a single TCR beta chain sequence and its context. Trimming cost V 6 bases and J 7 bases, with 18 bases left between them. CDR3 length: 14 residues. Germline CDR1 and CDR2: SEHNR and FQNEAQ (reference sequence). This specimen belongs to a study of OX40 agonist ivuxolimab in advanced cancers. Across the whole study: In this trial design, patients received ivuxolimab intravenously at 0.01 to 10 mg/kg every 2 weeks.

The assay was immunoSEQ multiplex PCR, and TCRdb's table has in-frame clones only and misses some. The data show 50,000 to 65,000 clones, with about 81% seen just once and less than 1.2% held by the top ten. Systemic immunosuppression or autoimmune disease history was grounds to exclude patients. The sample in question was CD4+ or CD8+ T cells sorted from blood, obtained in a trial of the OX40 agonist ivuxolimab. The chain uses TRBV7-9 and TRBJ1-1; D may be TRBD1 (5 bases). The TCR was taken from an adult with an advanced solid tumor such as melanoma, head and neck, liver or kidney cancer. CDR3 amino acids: CASSIDTGRSEAFF. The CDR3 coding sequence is TGTGCCAGCAGTATCGACACAGGACGGAGTGAAGCTTTCTTT.